Only a few counts were recorded for the clone carrying this T cell receptor beta chain. The CDR3 length is 14 residues. The germline V and J ends were trimmed by 4 bases and 3 bases, with 12 bases remaining between them. Looked up from germline, CDR1 is SEHNR and CDR2 is FQNEAQ (reference sequence). The sample belongs to a study of response to subunit inactivated influenza vaccine. MiXCR, run by TCRdb on the RT-PCR reads, gives a single entry per CDR3 protein. The repertoire holds some 300,000 distinct CDR3 sequences, with 22% as singletons. V gene TRBV7-9 combines with J gene TRBJ1-2; D uncertain. This TCR was sampled from a man between 50 and 69 years old who received an inactivated influenza vaccine. Sample: PBMCs from blood, taken 21 months after vaccination. The CDR3, as DNA: TGTGCCAGCAGCTCCGGCGCCGCGGACTATGGCTACACCTTC. Translation gives CASSSGAADYGYTF.